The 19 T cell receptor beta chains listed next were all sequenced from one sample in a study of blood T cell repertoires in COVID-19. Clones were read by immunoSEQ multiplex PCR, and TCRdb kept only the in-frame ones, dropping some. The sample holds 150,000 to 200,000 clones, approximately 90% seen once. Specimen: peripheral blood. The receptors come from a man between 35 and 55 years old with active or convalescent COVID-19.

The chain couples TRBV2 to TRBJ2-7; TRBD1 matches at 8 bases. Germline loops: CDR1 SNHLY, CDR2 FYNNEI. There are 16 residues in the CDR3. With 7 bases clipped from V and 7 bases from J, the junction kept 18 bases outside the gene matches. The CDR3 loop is CASIPQGWQGAKEQYF. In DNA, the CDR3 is TGTGCCAGCATCCCCCAAGGATGGCAGGGGGCGAAAGAGCAGTACTTC. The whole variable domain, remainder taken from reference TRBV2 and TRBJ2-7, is EPEVTQTPSHQVTQMGQEVILRCVPISNHLYFYWYRQILGQKVEFLVSFYNNEISEKSEIFDDQFSVERPDGSNFTLKIRSTKLEDSAMYFCASIPQGWQGAKEQYFGPGTRLTVT.

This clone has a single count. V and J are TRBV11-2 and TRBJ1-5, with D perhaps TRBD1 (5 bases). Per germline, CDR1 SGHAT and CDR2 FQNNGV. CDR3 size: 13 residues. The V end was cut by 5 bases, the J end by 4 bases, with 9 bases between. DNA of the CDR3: TGTGCCAGCAGCAAACAGGAGAATCAGCCCCAGCATTTT. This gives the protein CASSKQENQPQHF.

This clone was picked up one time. CDR3 in amino acids: CASSYAGQGNQPQHF. As DNA, the CDR3 is TGTGCCAGCAGTTACGCGGGACAGGGGAATCAGCCCCAGCATTTT. The chain is built from TRBV6-6 and TRBJ1-5; 10 bases agree with TRBD1. V shed 2 bases, J shed 4 bases, and the junction held 2 bases outside the gene matches. This CDR3 contains 15 residues. In germline, CDR1 is MNHNY, CDR2 SVGAGI (reference sequence).

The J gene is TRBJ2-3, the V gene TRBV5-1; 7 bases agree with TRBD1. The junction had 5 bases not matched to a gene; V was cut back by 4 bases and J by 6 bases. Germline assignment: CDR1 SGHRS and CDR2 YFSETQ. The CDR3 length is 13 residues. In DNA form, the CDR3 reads TGCGCCAGCAGCAACCGGGACAGTGATACGCAGTATTTT. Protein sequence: CASSNRDSDTQYF.

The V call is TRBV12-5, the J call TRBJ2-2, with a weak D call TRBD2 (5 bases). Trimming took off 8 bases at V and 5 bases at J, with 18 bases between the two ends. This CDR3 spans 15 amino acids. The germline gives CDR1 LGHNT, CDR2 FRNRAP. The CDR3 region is CASTSPEGMTGELFF. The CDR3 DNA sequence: TGTGCTAGTACCAGCCCCGAGGGCATGACCGGGGAGCTGTTTTTT.

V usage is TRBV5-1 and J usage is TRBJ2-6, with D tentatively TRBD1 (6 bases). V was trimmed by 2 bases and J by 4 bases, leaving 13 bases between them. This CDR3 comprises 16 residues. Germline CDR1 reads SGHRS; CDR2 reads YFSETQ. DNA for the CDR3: TGCGCCAGCAGCTTCACAGGGTTCCCCGGGGCCAACGTCCTGACTTTC. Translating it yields CASSFTGFPGANVLTF. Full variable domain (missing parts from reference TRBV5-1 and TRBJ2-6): KAGVTQTPRYLIKTRGQQVTLSCSPISGHRSVSWYQQTPGQGLQFLFEYFSETQRNKGNFPGRFSGRQFSNSRSEMNVSTLELGDSALYLCASSFTGFPGANVLTFGAGSRLTVL.

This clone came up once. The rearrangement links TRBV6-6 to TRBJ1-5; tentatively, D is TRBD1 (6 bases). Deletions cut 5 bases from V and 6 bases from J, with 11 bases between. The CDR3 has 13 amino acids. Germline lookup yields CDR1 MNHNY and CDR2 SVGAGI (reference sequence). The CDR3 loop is CASSIGQSQPQHF. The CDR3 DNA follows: TGTGCCAGCAGTATTGGACAGAGTCAGCCCCAGCATTTT.

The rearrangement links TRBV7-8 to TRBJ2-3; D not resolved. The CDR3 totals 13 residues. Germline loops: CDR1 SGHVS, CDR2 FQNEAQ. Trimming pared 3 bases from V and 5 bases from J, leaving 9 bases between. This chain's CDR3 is CASSFRLLDTQYF. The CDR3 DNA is TGTGCCAGCAGCTTCCGACTTCTAGATACGCAGTATTTT.

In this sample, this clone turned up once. In DNA, the CDR3 is TGTGCCAGCAGCACCCCTCGACAGGGAAGGGTGGAGACCCAGTACTTC. Its translation: CASSTPRQGRVETQYF. The chain joins TRBV11-2 to TRBJ2-5; 7 bases agree with TRBD1. The CDR3 length is 16 residues. Germline lookup yields CDR1 SGHAT and CDR2 FQNNGV. J was trimmed by 5 bases and V by 5 bases; bases with no gene match: 14.

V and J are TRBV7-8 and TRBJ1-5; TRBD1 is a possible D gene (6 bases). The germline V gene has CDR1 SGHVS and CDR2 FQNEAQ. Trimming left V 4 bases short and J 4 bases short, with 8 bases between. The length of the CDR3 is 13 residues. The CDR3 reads CASSSDRNQPQHF. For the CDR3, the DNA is TGTGCCAGCAGCTCTGACAGGAATCAGCCCCAGCATTTT.

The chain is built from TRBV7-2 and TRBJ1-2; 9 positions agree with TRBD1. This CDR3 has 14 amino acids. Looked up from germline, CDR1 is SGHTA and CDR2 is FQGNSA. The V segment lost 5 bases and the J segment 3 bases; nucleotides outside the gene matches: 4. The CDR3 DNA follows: TGTGCCAGCAGCGAACGGACAGGGGACTATGGCTACACCTTC. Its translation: CASSERTGDYGYTF.

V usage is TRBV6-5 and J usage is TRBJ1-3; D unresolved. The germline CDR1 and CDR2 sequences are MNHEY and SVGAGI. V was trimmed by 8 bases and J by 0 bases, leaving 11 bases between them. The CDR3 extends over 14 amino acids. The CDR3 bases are TGTGCCAGCCGAGAGAGGGACTCTGGAAACACCATATATTTT. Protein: CASRERDSGNTIYF.

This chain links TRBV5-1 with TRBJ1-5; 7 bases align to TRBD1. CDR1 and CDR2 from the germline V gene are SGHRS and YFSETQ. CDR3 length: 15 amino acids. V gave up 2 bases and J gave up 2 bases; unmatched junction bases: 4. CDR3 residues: CASSFTGEGNQPQHF. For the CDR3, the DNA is TGCGCCAGCAGCTTCACAGGGGAGGGCAATCAGCCCCAGCATTTT.

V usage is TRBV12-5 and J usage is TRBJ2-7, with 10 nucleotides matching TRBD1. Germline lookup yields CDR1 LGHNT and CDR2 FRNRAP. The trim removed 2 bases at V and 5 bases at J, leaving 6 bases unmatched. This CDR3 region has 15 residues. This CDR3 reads CASGLRGQGIHEQYF. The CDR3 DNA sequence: TGTGCTAGTGGTTTGAGGGGACAGGGGATCCACGAGCAGTACTTC.

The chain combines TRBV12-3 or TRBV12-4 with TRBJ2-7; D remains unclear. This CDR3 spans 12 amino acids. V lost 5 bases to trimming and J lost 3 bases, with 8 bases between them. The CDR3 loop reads CASSTRGYEQYF. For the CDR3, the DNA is TGTGCCAGCAGTACAAGAGGCTACGAGCAGTACTTC.

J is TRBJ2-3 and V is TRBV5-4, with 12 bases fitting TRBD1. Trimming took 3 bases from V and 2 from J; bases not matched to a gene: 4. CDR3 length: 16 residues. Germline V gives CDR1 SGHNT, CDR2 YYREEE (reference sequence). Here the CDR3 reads CASSSPGQGATDTQYF. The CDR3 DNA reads TGTGCCAGCAGCTCCCCGGGACAGGGGGCCACAGATACGCAGTATTTT.

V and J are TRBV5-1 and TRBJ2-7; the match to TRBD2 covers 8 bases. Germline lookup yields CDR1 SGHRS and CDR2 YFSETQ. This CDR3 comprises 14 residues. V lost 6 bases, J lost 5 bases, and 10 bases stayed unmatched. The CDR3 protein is CASTPSAGVNEQYF. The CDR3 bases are TGCGCCAGCACCCCCTCAGCGGGAGTAAACGAGCAGTACTTC.

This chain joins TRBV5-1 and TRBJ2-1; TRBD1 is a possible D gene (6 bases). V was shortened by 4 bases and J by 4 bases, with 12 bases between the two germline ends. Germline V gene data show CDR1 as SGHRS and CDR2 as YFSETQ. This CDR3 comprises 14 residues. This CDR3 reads CASSVDSQYNEQFF. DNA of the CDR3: TGCGCCAGCAGCGTGGACAGTCAATACAATGAGCAGTTCTTC.

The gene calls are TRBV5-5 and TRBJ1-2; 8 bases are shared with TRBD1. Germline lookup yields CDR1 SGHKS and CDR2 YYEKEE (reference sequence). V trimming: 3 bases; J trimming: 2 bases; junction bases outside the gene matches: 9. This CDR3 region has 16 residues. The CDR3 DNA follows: TGTGCCAGCAGCTCTCCACTCCGGACAGGGAACTATGGCTACACCTTC. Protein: CASSSPLRTGNYGYTF.